Reported below is one T cell receptor beta chain. As yet, its antigen is unknown. The CDR3 is 13 amino acids. The V gene's germline CDR1 is SGHAT and CDR2 FQNNGV. V was pared by 4 bases and J by 6 bases, with 11 bases between. From the reads, TCRdb called clonotypes with MiXCR, one entry per CDR3 protein. The sample records over 200,000 distinct CDR3 sequences, approximately 15% being singletons. The entry originates in a study of T cell repertoires in cytomegalovirus infection. Study-wide background: From public TCR beta signatures came an indication of both CMV infection and matching HLA type. Findings and limits, study-wide: The response measured ex vivo was dominated by TCR beta clonotypes (HLA-C-restricted and CMV-specific). Summed public TCR beta family frequency identified CMV carriers bearing the relevant HLA.

The sequence derives from a human donor in good health (CMV status not recorded). Some clones in this sample may be carry-over from other donors' samples. The rearrangement joins TRBV11-2 to TRBJ2-3; D is unclear. The sequencing sample was made of PBMCs. In DNA, the CDR3 is TGTGCCAGCAGCTCAAGTACCGGGGATACGCAGTATTTT. Its translation is CASSSSTGDTQYF.